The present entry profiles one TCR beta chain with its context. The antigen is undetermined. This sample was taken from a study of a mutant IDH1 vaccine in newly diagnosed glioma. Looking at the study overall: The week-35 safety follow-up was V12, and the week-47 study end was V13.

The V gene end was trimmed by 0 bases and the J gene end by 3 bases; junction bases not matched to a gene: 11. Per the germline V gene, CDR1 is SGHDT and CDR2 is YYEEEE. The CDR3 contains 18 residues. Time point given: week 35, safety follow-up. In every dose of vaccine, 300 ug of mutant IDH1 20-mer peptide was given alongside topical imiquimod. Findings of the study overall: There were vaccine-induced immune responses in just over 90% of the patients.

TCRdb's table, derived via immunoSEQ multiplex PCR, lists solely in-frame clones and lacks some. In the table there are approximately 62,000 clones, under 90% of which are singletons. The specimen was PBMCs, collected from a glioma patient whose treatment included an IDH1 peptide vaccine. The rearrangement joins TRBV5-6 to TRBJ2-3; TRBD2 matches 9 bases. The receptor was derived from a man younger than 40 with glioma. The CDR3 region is CASSLARRGGLRTDTQYF. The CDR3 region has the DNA TGTGCCAGCAGCTTGGCAAGGCGGGGGGGCCTACGGACAGATACGCAGTATTTT.